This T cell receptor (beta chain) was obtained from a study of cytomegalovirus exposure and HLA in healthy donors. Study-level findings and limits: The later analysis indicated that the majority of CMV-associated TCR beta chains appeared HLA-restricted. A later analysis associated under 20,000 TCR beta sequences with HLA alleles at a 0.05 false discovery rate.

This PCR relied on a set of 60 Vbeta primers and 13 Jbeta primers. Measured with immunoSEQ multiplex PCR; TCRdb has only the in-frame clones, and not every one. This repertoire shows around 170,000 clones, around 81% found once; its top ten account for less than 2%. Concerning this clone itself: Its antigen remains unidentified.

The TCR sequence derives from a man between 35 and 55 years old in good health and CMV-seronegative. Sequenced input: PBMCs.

The CDR3 DNA follows: TGTGCCAGCAGCCGCCTCTCCCGGGGGCCCCAGCATTTT. It translates to CASSRLSRGPQHF. The J gene is TRBJ1-5, the V gene TRBV7-3; no clear D. This CDR3 has 13 amino acids. CDR1 is SGHTA and CDR2 is FQGTGA in the germline V gene. The V end lost 5 bases, the J end lost 9 bases, and 14 bases lay between the germline ends. Looking up the rest from reference TRBV7-3 and TRBJ1-5 gives the full variable domain: GAGVSQTPSNKVTEKGKYVELRCDPISGHTALYWYRQSLGQGPEFLIYFQGTGAADDSGLPNDRFFAVRPEGSVSTLKIQRTERGDSAVYLCASSRLSRGPQHFGDGTRLSIL.